This T cell receptor (beta chain) was captured in a study of OX40 agonist ivuxolimab in advanced cancers. Whole-study findings and limits: Blood T cells, both CD4+ and CD8+, expanded clonally by week 6 at 0.1 to 3.0 mg/kg.

TCRdb keeps only in-frame clones here, not all; method: immunoSEQ multiplex PCR. The sample records over 30,000 clones, approximately 90% being singletons. The V gene end was trimmed by 5 bases and the J gene end by 5 bases; junction bases not matched to a gene: 10. The CDR3 has 16 residues. Germline V lookup: CDR1 SGHTA, CDR2 FQGTGA. For this clone: Its target is unknown.

The material was CD4+ or CD8+ T cells sorted from blood, obtained in a trial of the OX40 agonist ivuxolimab. This clonotype was sampled from an adult with an advanced solid tumor such as melanoma, head and neck, liver or kidney cancer. The V gene is TRBV7-3, the J gene TRBJ2-5, with 11 bases lining up with TRBD1. The CDR3 region is CASSPRTGDRGETQYF. Written as DNA, the CDR3 is TGTGCCAGCAGCCCCCGCACAGGGGACAGGGGGGAGACCCAGTACTTC. Using reference TRBV7-3 and TRBJ2-5 for the parts outside the CDR3, the full variable domain is GAGVSQTPSNKVTEKGKYVELRCDPISGHTALYWYRQSLGQGPEFLIYFQGTGAADDSGLPNDRFFAVRPEGSVSTLKIQRTERGDSAVYLCASSPRTGDRGETQYFGPGTRLLVL.